Following are 3 T cell receptor beta chains from one sample sequenced in a study of glioma-infiltrating T cells. The iRepertoire nested amplicon-rescue multiplex PCR amplified TCR alpha and beta CDR3s from RNA. TCRdb reprocessed the multiplex PCR reads with MiXCR, giving one entry per CDR3 protein. The sample has around 10,000 distinct CDR3 sequences, 50% to 65% seen once. Sequencing was carried out using glioma tissue, nonneoplastic brain tissue, or PBMCs (not recorded which). These receptors came from a human donor with low-grade glioma or glioblastoma, undergoing nonglioma brain surgery, or in good health (not recorded which).

This chain links TRBV28 with TRBJ2-5, with D maybe TRBD2 (6 bases). Germline V gives CDR1 MDHEN, CDR2 SYDVKM. The CDR3 is 13 residues long. The V end was cut by 3 bases, the J end by 13 bases, with 18 bases between. The CDR3: CASSLFGEESLYF. The CDR3 DNA reads as TGTGCCAGCAGTTTGTTTGGGGAGGAGAGCCTGTACTTC.

This clonotype was counted at least ten times. The chain carries TRBV7-2 and TRBJ2-1, with 11 bases that match TRBD2. CDR1 is SGHTA, CDR2 FQGNSA, per germline. CDR3 length equals 14 residues. With V trimmed by 6 bases and J by 12 bases, 10 bases remained unmatched. The CDR3 DNA follows: TGTGCCAGCAGGCGGGGACTAGCGGAGTGGGGGCAGTTCTTC. It yields the protein CASRRGLAEWGQFF. Together with reference TRBV7-2 and TRBJ2-1, the CDR3 gives the full variable domain: GAGVSQSPSNKVTEKGKDVELRCDPISGHTALYWYRQSLGQGLEFLIYFQGNSAPDKSGLPSDRFSAERTGGSVSTLTIQRTQQEDSAVYLCASRRGLAEWGQFFGPGTRLTVL.

As regards this clonotype: At one of its ends the junction is not consistent with the germline gene, which may arise from a read error. The rearrangement joins TRBV11-2 to TRBJ2-5; D remains unclear. The CDR3 has 15 residues. Germline V gives CDR1 SGHAT, CDR2 FQNNGV. For the CDR3, the DNA is TGTGCCAGCAGCTTAGATTCCGACGGGCAAGACACCCAGTACTTC. Translated, it gives CASSLDSDGQDTQYF.